The clone carrying this T cell receptor (beta chain) has only one observation. The antigen is not known. This sample was taken from a study of regulatory T cells in long-lasting Graves disease. Study-level results: TRBV28, TRBJ1-2 and TRBJ2-5 were segments that persistent disease favored.

Time point defined: newly diagnosed GD, antithyroid drugs for less than 3 months. From RNA extracted from PBMCs, the TCR library was made. With 5 bases removed from V and 0 bases from J, the gap between germline ends came to 14 bases. Germline CDR1 SGHAT, CDR2 FQNNGV. The length of the CDR3 is 16 residues. Arm-PCR of CDR3 regions with iRepertoire HTBI primers generated TCR beta libraries. TCRdb processed the multiplex PCR reads anew with MiXCR; each CDR3 protein has one entry. The sample contains roughly 420,000 distinct CDR3 sequences, 12% to 15% of which appear only once. The same sample was also studied in work on T cells in Graves' hyperthyroidism and ophthalmopathy. That source notes: A first-round RT-PCR of the TCR CDR3 used the HTBI primer set. Ophthalmopathy was identified by the model a median about six months ahead of onset.

The rearrangement uses TRBV11-2 and TRBJ2-1; TRBD1 might be the D (7 bases). This specimen was peripheral blood mononuclear cells (PBMCs), taken at new diagnosis, from a patient treated with antithyroid drugs. This receptor was identified in a woman aged 45-65 years with Graves disease. The CDR3 nucleotides are TGTGCCAGCAGCCTCAGGGGGGATCCCTCCTACAATGAGCAGTTCTTC. Protein product: CASSLRGDPSYNEQFF.